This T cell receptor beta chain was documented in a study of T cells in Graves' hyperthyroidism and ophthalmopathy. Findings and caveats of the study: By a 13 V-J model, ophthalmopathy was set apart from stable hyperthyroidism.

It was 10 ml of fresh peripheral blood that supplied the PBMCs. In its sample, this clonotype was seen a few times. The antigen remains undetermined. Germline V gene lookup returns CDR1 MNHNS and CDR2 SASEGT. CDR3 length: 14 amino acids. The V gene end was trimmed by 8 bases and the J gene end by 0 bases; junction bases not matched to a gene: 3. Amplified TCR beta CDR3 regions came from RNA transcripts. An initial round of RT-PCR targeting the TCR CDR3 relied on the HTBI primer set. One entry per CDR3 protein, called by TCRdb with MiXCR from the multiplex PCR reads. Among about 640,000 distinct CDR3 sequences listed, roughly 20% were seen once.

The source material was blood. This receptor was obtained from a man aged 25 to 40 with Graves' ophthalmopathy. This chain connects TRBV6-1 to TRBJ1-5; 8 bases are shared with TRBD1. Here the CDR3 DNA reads TGTGCCAGCGCAGGGGGCAATAGCAATCAGCCCCAGCATTTT. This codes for CASAGGNSNQPQHF.